These T cell receptor beta chains were read from a single sample in a study of human T cells and chemical hapten exposure. TCRdb redid the calling of the RACE reads with MiXCR, one entry per CDR3 protein. Of under 200,000 distinct CDR3 sequences listed, about 30% are singletons. The source was whole blood, collected in connection with sensitization to the hapten diphenylcyclopropenone (DPC). Receptors were obtained from a woman aged 18 to 35 with alopecia areata. Some clones in this sample may be carry-over from other donors' samples. The conserved cysteine and the conserved F or W are not part of the CDR3 here. For some rows the clone size is stated as once, few or many, or as a class when expanded; others skip it.

TRBJ2-1	few	TRBV7-9	ASSFGDNEQF
TRBJ2-1	-	TRBV18	ASSPGLAGNNEQF
TRBJ1-3	-	TRBV4-2	ASSQDGQRTAGGNTIY
TRBJ1-2	-	TRBV28	ASYPGTGHNYGYT
TRBJ2-3	-	TRBV6-1	ATKSGTSLSQY
TRBJ1-5	many	TRBV6-5	ASSYSRVNQPQH
TRBJ2-2	few	TRBV15	ATTTGSGELF
TRBJ1-1	-	TRBV18	ASSRIGVGNTEAF
TRBJ2-3	few	TRBV29-1	SATRSGAGGTQY
TRBJ2-7	-	TRBV14	ASSQLGGLRSYEQY
TRBJ1-5	few	TRBV27	ASSLIPGASNQPQH
TRBJ2-1	few	TRBV15	ATSIGQEAYNEQF
TRBJ2-7	-	TRBV29-1	SVARSDEQY
TRBJ1-1	-	TRBV20-1	SARDLRQTEAF
TRBJ1-1	-	TRBV10-2	ASRGPDTEAF
TRBJ2-7	-	TRBV29-1	SVGSGGYSEQY